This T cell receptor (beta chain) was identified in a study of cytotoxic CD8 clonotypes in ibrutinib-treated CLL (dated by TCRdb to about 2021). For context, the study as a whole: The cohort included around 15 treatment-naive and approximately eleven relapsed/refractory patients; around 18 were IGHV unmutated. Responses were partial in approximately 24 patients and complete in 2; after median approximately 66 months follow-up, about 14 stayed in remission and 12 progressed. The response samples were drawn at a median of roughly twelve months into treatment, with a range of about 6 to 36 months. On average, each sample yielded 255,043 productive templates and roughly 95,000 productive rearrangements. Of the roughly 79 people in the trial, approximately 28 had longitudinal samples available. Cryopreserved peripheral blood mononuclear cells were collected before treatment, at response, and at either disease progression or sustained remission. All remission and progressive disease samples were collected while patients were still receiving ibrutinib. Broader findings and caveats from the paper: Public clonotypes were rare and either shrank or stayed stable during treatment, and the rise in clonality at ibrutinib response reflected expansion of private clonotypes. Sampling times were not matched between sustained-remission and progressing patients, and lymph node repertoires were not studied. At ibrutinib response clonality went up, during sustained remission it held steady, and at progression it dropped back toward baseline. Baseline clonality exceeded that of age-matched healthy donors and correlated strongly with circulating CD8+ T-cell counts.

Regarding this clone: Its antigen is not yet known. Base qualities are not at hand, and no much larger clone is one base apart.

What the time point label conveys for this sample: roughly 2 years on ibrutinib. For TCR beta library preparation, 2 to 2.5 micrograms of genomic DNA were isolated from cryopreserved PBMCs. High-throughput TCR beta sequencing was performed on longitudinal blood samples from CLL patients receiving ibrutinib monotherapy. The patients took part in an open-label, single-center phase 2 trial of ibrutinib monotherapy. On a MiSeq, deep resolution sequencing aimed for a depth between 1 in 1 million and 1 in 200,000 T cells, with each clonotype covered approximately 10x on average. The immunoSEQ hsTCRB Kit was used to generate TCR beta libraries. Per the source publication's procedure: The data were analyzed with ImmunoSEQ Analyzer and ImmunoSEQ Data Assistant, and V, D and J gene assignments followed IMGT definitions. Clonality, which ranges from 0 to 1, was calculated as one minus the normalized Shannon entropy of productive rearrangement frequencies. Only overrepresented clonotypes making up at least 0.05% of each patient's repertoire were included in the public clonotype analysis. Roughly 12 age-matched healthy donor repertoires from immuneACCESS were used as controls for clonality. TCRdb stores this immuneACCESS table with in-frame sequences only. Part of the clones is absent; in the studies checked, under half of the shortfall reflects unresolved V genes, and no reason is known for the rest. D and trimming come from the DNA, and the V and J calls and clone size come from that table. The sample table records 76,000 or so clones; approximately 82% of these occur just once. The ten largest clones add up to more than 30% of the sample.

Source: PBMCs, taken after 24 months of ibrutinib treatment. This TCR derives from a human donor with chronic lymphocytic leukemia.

The sequence in DNA is TGCGCCAGCAGCCAAGGCAGATCCGGGTCGTTTCGAGAGACCCAGTACTTC. Translation gives CASSQGRSGSFRETQYF. The chain employs TRBV4-1 and TRBJ2-5, with the D gene too uncertain to name. The CDR1 and CDR2 encoded by the germline V gene are MGHRA and YSYEKL. Spanning cysteine to phenylalanine, the CDR3 consists of 17 amino acids. The only DNA kept is the CDR3, 51 bases in frame from the first base. The junction shows trimming of 1 base on V and 4 bases on J, plus 19 bases between the germline ends.